The clone carrying this T cell receptor (beta chain) was observed a few times. Its antigen remains unidentified. This entry comes from a study of beta chain features in type 1 diabetes. Investigators reverse transcribed all isolated RNA, so they sequenced expressed TCRB transcripts. Using immunoSEQ multiplex PCR, the repertoire was profiled, and TCRdb retains in-frame clones only, with some absent. The sample has hundreds of thousands of clones, about 32% seen once. Study-level points and caveats: Significant though moderate, a shortening of TCRB CDR3s appeared in all four CD4+ subsets of Type 1 diabetes patients.

Germline CDR1 is LNHNV and CDR2 is YYDKDF (reference sequence). The CDR3 length is 14 residues. Trimming left V 3 bases short and J 3 bases short, with 10 bases between. A CD45RO/CCR7/CD25/CD127/CD95/CD27 panel sorted naive, central memory, regulatory and stem cell-like memory CD4+ cells. The V and J genes are TRBV15 and TRBJ2-3; maybe TRBD1 (6 bases). Sequenced input: naive CD4+ T cells from blood. The clonotype originates from a man aged 18 to 29 in good health. The CDR3: CATSRRDKTDTQYF. In DNA form, the CDR3 reads TGTGCCACCAGCAGGAGGGACAAAACAGATACGCAGTATTTT.